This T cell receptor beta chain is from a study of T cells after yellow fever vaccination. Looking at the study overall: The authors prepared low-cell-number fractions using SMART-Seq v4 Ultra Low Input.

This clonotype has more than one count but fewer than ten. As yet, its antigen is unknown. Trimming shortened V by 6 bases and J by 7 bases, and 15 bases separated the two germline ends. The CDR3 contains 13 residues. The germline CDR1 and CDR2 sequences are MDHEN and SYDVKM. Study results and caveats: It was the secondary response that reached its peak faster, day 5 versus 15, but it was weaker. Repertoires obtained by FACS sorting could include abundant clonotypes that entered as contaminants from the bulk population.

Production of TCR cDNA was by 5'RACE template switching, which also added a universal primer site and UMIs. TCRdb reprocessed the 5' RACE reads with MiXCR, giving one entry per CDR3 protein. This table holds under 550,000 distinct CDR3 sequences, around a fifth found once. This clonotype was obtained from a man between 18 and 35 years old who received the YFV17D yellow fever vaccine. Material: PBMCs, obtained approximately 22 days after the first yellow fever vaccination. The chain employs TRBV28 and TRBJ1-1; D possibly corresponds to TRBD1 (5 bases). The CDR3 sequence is CASRPRVSFEAFF. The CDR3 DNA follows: TGTGCCAGCAGACCCAGGGTCTCCTTTGAAGCTTTCTTT.